Below, one T cell receptor (beta chain) is given with its context. Its antigen is unidentified. Using immunoSEQ multiplex PCR, the repertoire was profiled, and TCRdb retains in-frame clones only, with some absent. The sample carries about 23,000 clones, approximately 77% recorded once. The record originates from a study of OX40 agonist ivuxolimab in advanced cancers. Study-level information: There were three patients with partial responses, one having hepatocellular carcinoma and two cutaneous melanoma. General study findings and limits: There was clonal expansion of CD4+ and CD8+ blood T cells by week 6 at 0.1 to 3.0 mg/kg.

The germline CDR1 and CDR2 sequences are MNHNS and SASEGT. There are 14 residues in the CDR3. Trimming stripped 3 bases from V and 4 bases from J, with 13 bases between. The source is an adult with an advanced solid tumor such as melanoma, head and neck, liver or kidney cancer. V is TRBV6-1 and J is TRBJ2-7; TRBD2 is a possible D gene (6 bases). The sequenced sample was CD4+ or CD8+ T cells sorted from blood, obtained in a trial of the OX40 agonist ivuxolimab. DNA for the CDR3: TGTGCCAGCAGTGAGGGGGGAATGGGGTACGAGCAGTACTTC. Protein: CASSEGGMGYEQYF.